The source of this T cell receptor beta chain is a study of control samples from healthy donors and cancer patients. TCRdb's copy holds only in-frame clones and misses some; the assay was immunoSEQ multiplex PCR. The sample has about 100,000 clones, approximately 84% seen once. The CDR3 has 13 amino acids. The germline V and J ends were trimmed by 4 bases and 1 base, with 7 bases remaining between them. Germline CDR1 and CDR2: WSHSY and SAAADI. The chain links TRBV10-2 to TRBJ2-5; a weak D match, TRBD1 (5 bases). Sequencing was performed on blood. The receptor was derived from a woman aged 50 to 60 in good health. For the CDR3, the DNA is TGCGCCAGCAGTGGACAGATCCAAGAGACCCAGTACTTC. This encodes CASSGQIQETQYF.